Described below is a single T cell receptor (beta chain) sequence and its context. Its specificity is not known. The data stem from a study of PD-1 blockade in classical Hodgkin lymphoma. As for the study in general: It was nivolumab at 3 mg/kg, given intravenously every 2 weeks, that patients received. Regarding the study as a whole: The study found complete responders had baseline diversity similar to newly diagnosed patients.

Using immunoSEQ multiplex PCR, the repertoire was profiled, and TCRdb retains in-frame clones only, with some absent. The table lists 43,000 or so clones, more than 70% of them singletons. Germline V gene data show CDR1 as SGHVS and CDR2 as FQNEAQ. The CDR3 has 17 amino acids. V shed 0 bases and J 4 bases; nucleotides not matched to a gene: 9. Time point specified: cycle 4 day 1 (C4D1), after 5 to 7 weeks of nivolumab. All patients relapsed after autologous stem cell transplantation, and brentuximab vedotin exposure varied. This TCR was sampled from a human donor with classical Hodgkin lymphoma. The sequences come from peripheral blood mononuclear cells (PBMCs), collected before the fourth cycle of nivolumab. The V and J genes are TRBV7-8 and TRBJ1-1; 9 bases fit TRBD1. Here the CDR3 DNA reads TGTGCCAGCAGCTTAGCGGTTTACAGGGGGCGAGGCACTGAAGCTTTCTTT. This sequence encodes CASSLAVYRGRGTEAFF.